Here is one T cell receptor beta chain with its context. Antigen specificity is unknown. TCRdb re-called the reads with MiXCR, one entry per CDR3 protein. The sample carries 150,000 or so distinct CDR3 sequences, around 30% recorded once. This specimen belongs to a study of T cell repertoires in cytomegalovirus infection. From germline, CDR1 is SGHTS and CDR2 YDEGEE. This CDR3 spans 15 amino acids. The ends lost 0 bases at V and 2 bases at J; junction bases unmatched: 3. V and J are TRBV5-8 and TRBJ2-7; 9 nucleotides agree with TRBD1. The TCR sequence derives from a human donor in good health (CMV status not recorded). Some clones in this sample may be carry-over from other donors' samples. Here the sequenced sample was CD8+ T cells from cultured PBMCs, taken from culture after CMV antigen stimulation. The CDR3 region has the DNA TGTGCCAGCAGCTTGGGCGGGACAGGGCCCTACGAGCAGTACTTC. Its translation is CASSLGGTGPYEQYF.